This is a list of T cell receptor beta chains from one sample in a study of T cells in Graves' hyperthyroidism and ophthalmopathy. TCRdb recomputed calls from the multiplex PCR reads with MiXCR, one row per CDR3 protein. The profile shows around 450,000 distinct CDR3 sequences, 15% to 19% of them singletons. Sequences were obtained from blood. The receptors come from a woman in her late teens or twenties with Graves' hyperthyroidism. The CDR3 runs from the conserved cysteine through the conserved F or W. Each record gives: clone size, J gene, V gene, D gene, CDR3 DNA, CDR3 protein. D genes are given only for firm matches. Clone size is stated in some rows and not others, as once, few, many or a class when expanded.

abundance: many; j_gene: TRBJ2-1; v_gene: TRBV6-1; d_gene: TRBD2; CDR3nt: TGTGCCAGCAGTCCCAGCGGGGGTGTCAATGAGCAGTTCTTC; CDR3aa: CASSPSGGVNEQFF
abundance: many; j_gene: TRBJ1-3; v_gene: TRBV2; d_gene: -; CDR3nt: TGTGCCAGCACTTGGGGCAGCTCTGGAAACACCATATATTTT; CDR3aa: CASTWGSSGNTIYF
abundance: -; j_gene: TRBJ1-1; v_gene: TRBV30; d_gene: -; CDR3nt: TGTGCCTGGAGTGTATGGGGGGTGTACACTGAAGCTTTCTTT; CDR3aa: CAWSVWGVYTEAFF
abundance: many; j_gene: TRBJ1-5; v_gene: TRBV2; d_gene: -; CDR3nt: TGTGCCAGCCAAACGTCGGACGGGAGCAATCAGCCCCAGCATTTT; CDR3aa: CASQTSDGSNQPQHF
abundance: -; j_gene: TRBJ1-4; v_gene: TRBV6-2/TRBV6-3; d_gene: TRBD1; CDR3nt: TGTGCCAGCAGTCCCGGGACAGAAAGCGAAAAACTGTTTTTT; CDR3aa: CASSPGTESEKLFF
abundance: -; j_gene: TRBJ2-6; v_gene: TRBV5-1; d_gene: -; CDR3nt: TGCGCCAGCAGCTTGGAGTCCAGCTCTGGGGCCAACGTCCTGACTTTC; CDR3aa: CASSLESSSGANVLTF
abundance: many; j_gene: TRBJ2-2; v_gene: TRBV2; d_gene: TRBD2; CDR3nt: TGTGCCAGCAAGGGAGCGGGAGGGCTAGGCACCGGGGAGCTGTTTTTT; CDR3aa: CASKGAGGLGTGELFF
abundance: -; j_gene: TRBJ1-6; v_gene: TRBV7-9; d_gene: TRBD1; CDR3nt: TGTGCCAGCCGGACAGGGGACTCTACTTTTAATTCACCCCTCCACTTT; CDR3aa: CASRTGDSTFNSPLHF
abundance: few; j_gene: TRBJ2-2; v_gene: TRBV11-3; d_gene: -; CDR3nt: TGTGCCAGCACCGAAGGATGGGAGGACACCGGGGAGCTGTTTTTT; CDR3aa: CASTEGWEDTGELFF
abundance: many; j_gene: TRBJ1-2; v_gene: TRBV6-1; d_gene: TRBD1; CDR3nt: TGTGCCAGCAGTGGCCTGGGACAGCCGTACAAGGGCTATGGCTACACCTTC; CDR3aa: CASSGLGQPYKGYGYTF
abundance: many; j_gene: TRBJ2-7; v_gene: TRBV20-1; d_gene: TRBD1; CDR3nt: TGCAGTGCTAGAGACCCGGACAGGTACGAGCAGTACTTC; CDR3aa: CSARDPDRYEQYF
abundance: -; j_gene: TRBJ2-7; v_gene: TRBV14; d_gene: -; CDR3nt: TGTGCCAGCAGCCAAGTAGCGAGGAACGAGCAGTACTTC; CDR3aa: CASSQVARNEQYF
abundance: many; j_gene: TRBJ2-3; v_gene: TRBV7-8; d_gene: -; CDR3nt: TGTGCCAGCTGGGTTCGGCTCAACGACGGCACAGATACGCAGTATTTT; CDR3aa: CASWVRLNDGTDTQYF
abundance: many; j_gene: TRBJ2-7; v_gene: TRBV2; d_gene: -; CDR3nt: TGTGCCAGCAGTGTAGGCCCGTACCCTACCTACGAGCAGTACTTC; CDR3aa: CASSVGPYPTYEQYF
abundance: many; j_gene: TRBJ1-5; v_gene: TRBV27; d_gene: -; CDR3nt: TGTGCCAGCAGTTTATACAGGGAAAACAATCAGCCCCAGCATTTT; CDR3aa: CASSLYRENNQPQHF
abundance: many; j_gene: TRBJ2-6; v_gene: TRBV13; d_gene: -; CDR3nt: TGTGCCAGCACCTCCGGGACACCGGGGGGGGCCAACGTCCTGACTTTC; CDR3aa: CASTSGTPGGANVLTF
abundance: many; j_gene: TRBJ2-3; v_gene: TRBV5-1; d_gene: -; CDR3nt: TGCGCCAGCAGCTTCGCGGTTAGCACAGATACGCAGTATTTT; CDR3aa: CASSFAVSTDTQYF